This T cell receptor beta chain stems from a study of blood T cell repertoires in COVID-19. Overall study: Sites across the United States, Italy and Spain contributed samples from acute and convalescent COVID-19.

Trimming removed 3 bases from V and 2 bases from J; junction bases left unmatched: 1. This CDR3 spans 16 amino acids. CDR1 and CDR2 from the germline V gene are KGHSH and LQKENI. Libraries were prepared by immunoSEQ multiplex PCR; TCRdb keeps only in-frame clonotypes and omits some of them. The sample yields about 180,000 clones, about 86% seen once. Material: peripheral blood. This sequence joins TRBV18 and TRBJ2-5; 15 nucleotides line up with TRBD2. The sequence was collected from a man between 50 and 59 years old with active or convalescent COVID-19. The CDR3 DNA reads TGTGCCAGCTCACCCGGGACTAGCGGGAGGCAAGAGACCCAGTACTTC. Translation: CASSPGTSGRQETQYF.